This entry features one T cell receptor (beta chain) sequence. Its recognized antigen is unknown. There are no base qualities to consult, and no much larger clone falls within one base. Collaborating institutions collected whole blood in K2EDTA tubes following their own protocols. For TCRbeta analysis, collaborator samples were shipped as frozen whole blood, as isolated PBMCs, or as DNA extracted from either sample type. These data are taken from a study of blood T cell repertoires in COVID-19 (dated by TCRdb to the early 2020s). Notes on the research overall: Collaborator samples came from the United States, Italy and Spain and covered acute and convalescent phases of COVID-19. The material from the prospective study consisted of cDNA or gDNA derived from T cells, B-cell-depleted T cells, or PBMCs. The dataset comprised deeply sampled blood TCRbeta repertoires from subjects exposed to, actively infected with, or recovered from COVID-19. A freely available public database, intended as a resource for researchers studying the immune response to SARS-CoV-2, is where the repertoires were released. Samples were obtained from the ongoing ImmuneRACE study (first 160 participants) and from about 1,300 subjects provided by 6 global collaborators. The sample metadata nearly always contained a de-identified subject ID, COVID-19 status, age in years and sex. HLA class I and class II types, where available, came from metadata supplied by the sample provider rather than from assay-based typing. On the study overall, not on this receptor specifically: How much clinical and demographic metadata was included differed by source and by participant, and the metadata was provided uncurated.

TCRbeta CDR3 regions were amplified from genomic DNA using the immunoSEQ Assay, a bias-controlled multiplex PCR. The paper's data handling went like this. Within the assay, amplification of reference gene primers was used to estimate how many nucleated cells each sample contained. To quantify the absolute abundance of each unique TCRbeta CDR3 rearrangement, sequence reads were collapsed and filtered. For each sample, productive Simpson clonality was calculated by taking the square root of Simpson's diversity index across productive rearrangements. TCRdb re-hosts the immuneACCESS table, in-frame sequences only. Its copies lack some clones; in the studies checked, an unresolved V gene accounts for under half of them, and the cause for the rest is not known. The V and J calls and clone size were taken over from that table, and D and trimming were inferred from the DNA. This sample lists some 200,000 clones; 84% were detected once. The ten largest clones represent approximately 8% of the sample.

From its cysteine to its phenylalanine, the CDR3 spans 12 amino acids. Just the 36-base CDR3 DNA is kept, in frame starting at base 1. Via the germline V gene, CDR1 is SNHLY and CDR2 FYNNEI. The germline ends are 7 bases apart after V is trimmed by 8 bases and J by 2 bases. The TCR comes from a woman between 45 and 60 years old with active or convalescent COVID-19. The chain is assembled from TRBV2 and TRBJ2-1; the D gene assignment is ambiguous. What was sequenced was peripheral blood. For the CDR3, the sequence is CASLTPYNEQFF. Read as DNA, the sequence is TGTGCCAGCTTGACACCCTACAATGAGCAGTTCTTC. The CDR3 plus the reference TRBV2 and TRBJ2-1 genes for the other parts give the full variable domain: EPEVTQTPSHQVTQMGQEVILRCVPISNHLYFYWYRQILGQKVEFLVSFYNNEISEKSEIFDDQFSVERPDGSNFTLKIRSTKLEDSAMYFCASLTPYNEQFFGPGTRLTVL.